The 3 T cell receptor beta chains reported below all come from one sample, sequenced in a study of shared clonotypes between healthy human individuals. Terminally differentiated effector memory CD45RA+ cells were excluded by CCR7 positive selection of CD45RO-negative cells. Sequenced by immunoSEQ multiplex PCR; TCRdb stores in-frame clones only, minus some. Found here are fewer than 800,000 clones, 92% of them singletons; the top ten hold about 24%. The sequencing input was naive CD8+ T cells sorted from blood. These receptors originate from a man under 40 in good health.

The CDR3 bases are TGTGCCAGCAGCTCCCCGACCGACAGGGGGGCCCAAGAGACCCAGTACTTC. Protein sequence: CASSSPTDRGAQETQYF. The V and J genes are TRBV7-2 and TRBJ2-5; 9 nucleotides agree with TRBD1. J lost 1 base, V lost 4 bases, and 10 bases had no gene match. Germline V gene data show CDR1 as SGHTA and CDR2 as FQGNSA. The CDR3 has 17 residues.

The rearrangement uses TRBV2 and TRBJ2-5; 8 positions match TRBD1. The last part of the DNA fits TRBJ2-7 better; the J call may be wrong. Looked up from germline, CDR1 is SNHLY and CDR2 is FYNNEI. The CDR3 covers 14 residues. The CDR3 spells CASSDRTGSYEQYF. The DNA of the CDR3 is TGTGCCAGCAGTGACAGGACAGGGAGCTACGAGCAGTACTTC.

V gene TRBV4-1 combines with J gene TRBJ2-3; TRBD2 matches at 9 bases. Germline lookup yields CDR1 MGHRA and CDR2 YSYEKL. There are 15 residues in the CDR3. V trimming: 0 bases; J trimming: 5 bases; junction bases outside the gene matches: 3. The CDR3 DNA is TGCGCCAGCAGCCAAGAAGCGGGGGGCGGAGATACGCAGTATTTT. Protein sequence: CASSQEAGGGDTQYF.